These T cell receptor beta chains were read from a single sample in a study of chemoradiotherapy in HPV16-positive cancers. Repertoires were generated with immunoSEQ multiplex PCR, while TCRdb's copy carries only in-frame clones and drops some. The sample lists a few thousand clones; around four fifths were seen once. The sample was tumor tissue, taken from a patient who underwent chemoradiotherapy. The receptors come from a human donor with HPV-associated anogenital cancer. Each CDR3 is given with its conserved first and last residue. Fields, in order: CDR3 DNA, CDR3 protein, D gene, V gene, clone size, J gene. The D gene is left open where the match is weak. Clone size is not always given. Where it is, it says once, few, many or a class for expanded clones.

CDR3nt: TGCGCCAGCAGCCAAGATTTTGGGGGGCTTGGCTACACCTTC
CDR3aa: CASSQDFGGLGYTF
d_gene: -
v_gene: TRBV4-1
abundance: -
j_gene: TRBJ1-2

CDR3nt: TGTGCCAGCAGTGAACAAGACGGAGGGTCCTACGAGCAGTACTTC
CDR3aa: CASSEQDGGSYEQYF
d_gene: -
v_gene: TRBV6-1
abundance: -
j_gene: TRBJ2-7

CDR3nt: TGTGCCAGCAGCGTCCAGACTAGCACTGAGCAGTTCTTC
CDR3aa: CASSVQTSTEQFF
d_gene: TRBD2
v_gene: TRBV11-2
abundance: few
j_gene: TRBJ2-1

CDR3nt: TGTGCCAGCAGCTTAGGGGAAGGGAAGAACACTGAAGCTTTCTTT
CDR3aa: CASSLGEGKNTEAFF
d_gene: -
v_gene: TRBV13
abundance: -
j_gene: TRBJ1-1

CDR3nt: TGCGCCAGCAGCCCTCAGGGGGCTGGCACTGAAGCTTTCTTT
CDR3aa: CASSPQGAGTEAFF
d_gene: TRBD1
v_gene: TRBV5-1
abundance: -
j_gene: TRBJ1-1

CDR3nt: TGTGCCAGCACCAGAGAGGGCAATCAGCCCCAGCATTTT
CDR3aa: CASTREGNQPQHF
d_gene: -
v_gene: TRBV2
abundance: -
j_gene: TRBJ1-5

CDR3nt: TGTGCCAGCAGTGATGGGCACGGGGATGGCTACACCTTC
CDR3aa: CASSDGHGDGYTF
d_gene: -
v_gene: TRBV2
abundance: -
j_gene: TRBJ1-2

CDR3nt: TGTGCCAGCAGCGTAAACGGACAGGGGAGCTATGGCTACACCTTC
CDR3aa: CASSVNGQGSYGYTF
d_gene: TRBD1
v_gene: TRBV9
abundance: -
j_gene: TRBJ1-2

CDR3nt: TGCAGCGTTGAGGCAGGGGGAGGTCAAGCTTTCTTT
CDR3aa: CSVEAGGGQAFF
d_gene: TRBD1
v_gene: TRBV29-1
abundance: -
j_gene: TRBJ1-1

CDR3nt: TGTGCCAGCAGTACGGTAGGGACTAGCCCCTACGAGCAGTACTTC
CDR3aa: CASSTVGTSPYEQYF
d_gene: TRBD2
v_gene: TRBV11-2
abundance: -
j_gene: TRBJ2-7

CDR3nt: TGTGCCATCAGTGGTCTACAGGCGGGGGGGCAAGAGACCCAGTACTTC
CDR3aa: CAISGLQAGGQETQYF
d_gene: TRBD2
v_gene: TRBV10-3
abundance: -
j_gene: TRBJ2-5

CDR3nt: TGTGCCAGCAGCCGATTAGCGGGAGGGCCGTATGAGCAGTACTTC
CDR3aa: CASSRLAGGPYEQYF
d_gene: TRBD2
v_gene: TRBV14
abundance: once
j_gene: TRBJ2-7

CDR3nt: TGTGCCATCAGTGATCGGGACAGGGGAGGACCTGAAGCTTTCTTT
CDR3aa: CAISDRDRGGPEAFF
d_gene: TRBD1
v_gene: TRBV10-3
abundance: -
j_gene: TRBJ1-1

CDR3nt: TGTGCCAGCAGTGAAATGCGAGTAAGGAACAATGAGCAGTTCTTC
CDR3aa: CASSEMRVRNNEQFF
d_gene: -
v_gene: TRBV6-1
abundance: -
j_gene: TRBJ2-1

CDR3nt: TGTGCCAGCAGACTGACAGGGTCCAATGAAAAACTGTTTTTT
CDR3aa: CASRLTGSNEKLFF
d_gene: TRBD1
v_gene: TRBV2
abundance: -
j_gene: TRBJ1-4

CDR3nt: TGCGTCAGCAGCCAAGGTAGTAGGGCACACTCTGGAAACACCATATATTTT
CDR3aa: CVSSQGSRAHSGNTIYF
d_gene: -
v_gene: TRBV4-1
abundance: -
j_gene: TRBJ1-3

CDR3nt: TGTGCCGGGAGAGACGTAGCACTGGAGACCCAGTACTTC
CDR3aa: CAGRDVALETQYF
d_gene: -
v_gene: TRBV2
abundance: -
j_gene: TRBJ2-5

CDR3nt: TGTGCCAGCAGCAGAAGGACCGAGAGGGAGCAGTACTTC
CDR3aa: CASSRRTEREQYF
d_gene: -
v_gene: TRBV7-2
abundance: once
j_gene: TRBJ2-7

CDR3nt: TGCGCCAGCAGCTCACCAGGGGCTAATTCACCCCTCCACTTT
CDR3aa: CASSSPGANSPLHF
d_gene: -
v_gene: TRBV5-1
abundance: -
j_gene: TRBJ1-6

CDR3nt: TGTGCCAGCTCACCTAACAGGCCGCATAGGGGCTCCTACGAGCAGTACTTC
CDR3aa: CASSPNRPHRGSYEQYF
d_gene: -
v_gene: TRBV18
abundance: -
j_gene: TRBJ2-7

CDR3nt: TGTGCCAGTAGTGCCCAGGGACACTACGAGCAGTACTTC
CDR3aa: CASSAQGHYEQYF
d_gene: -
v_gene: TRBV19
abundance: few
j_gene: TRBJ2-7

CDR3nt: TGTGCCAGCAGAACCGCCTATGGGGGGAGCAATTCACCCCTCCACTTT
CDR3aa: CASRTAYGGSNSPLHF
d_gene: -
v_gene: TRBV2
abundance: -
j_gene: TRBJ1-6

CDR3nt: TGCGCCAGCAGCTCAGAAGTGGTTAACACTGAAGCTTTCTTT
CDR3aa: CASSSEVVNTEAFF
d_gene: -
v_gene: TRBV5-1
abundance: -
j_gene: TRBJ1-1

CDR3nt: TGTGCCAGCTTGGGGGTTGCGAACACCGGGGAGCTGTTTTTT
CDR3aa: CASLGVANTGELFF
d_gene: -
v_gene: TRBV9
abundance: -
j_gene: TRBJ2-2

CDR3nt: TGTGCCAGCACCCCTAGGACGAAAAACTATGGCTACACCTTC
CDR3aa: CASTPRTKNYGYTF
d_gene: -
v_gene: TRBV2
abundance: -
j_gene: TRBJ1-2

CDR3nt: TGCGCCAGCAGTTTCGGGACAGGGGGCGGGTCACCCCTCCACTTT
CDR3aa: CASSFGTGGGSPLHF
d_gene: TRBD1
v_gene: TRBV4-1
abundance: -
j_gene: TRBJ1-6

CDR3nt: TGTGCCAGCAGTGTTGACAGGGTACCCGGGGAGCTGTTTTTT
CDR3aa: CASSVDRVPGELFF
d_gene: TRBD1
v_gene: TRBV2
abundance: -
j_gene: TRBJ2-2

CDR3nt: TGTGCCAGCAGCTTAAGACCGAATGAAAAACTGTTTTTT
CDR3aa: CASSLRPNEKLFF
d_gene: -
v_gene: TRBV7-3
abundance: -
j_gene: TRBJ1-4